These 20 T cell receptor beta chains originate from one sample sequenced in a study of cytomegalovirus exposure and HLA in healthy donors. PCR was performed using 60 Vbeta and 13 Jbeta primers. TCRdb's table, derived via immunoSEQ multiplex PCR, lists solely in-frame clones and lacks some. This table holds approximately 160,000 clones, 80% to 85% found once. Sequenced sample: PBMCs. These receptors all stem from a boy between 2 and 10 years old in good health and CMV-seronegative.

V usage is TRBV5-4 and J usage is TRBJ2-7; 7 bases are a match to TRBD2. Germline V gives CDR1 SGHNT, CDR2 YYREEE (reference sequence). This CDR3 contains 14 residues. The V gene end was trimmed by 4 bases and the J gene end by 5 bases; junction bases not matched to a gene: 9. Written as DNA, the CDR3 is TGTGCCAGCAGCACGCCGAGCGGGATCAACGAGCAGTACTTC. This translates into CASSTPSGINEQYF.

The chain joins TRBV7-9 to TRBJ2-7; 7 bases line up with TRBD1. CDR1 and CDR2 from the germline V gene are SEHNR and FQNEAQ (reference sequence). J gave up 0 bases and V 3 bases, and 5 bases lay outside the gene matches. The CDR3 spans 15 residues. This CDR3 reads CASSLTGQSSYEQYF. The CDR3 region has the DNA TGTGCCAGCAGCTTGACGGGACAGTCCTCCTACGAGCAGTACTTC.

The rearrangement uses TRBV5-1 and TRBJ1-3; 9 bases line up with TRBD1. This CDR3 spans 16 amino acids. V lost 4 bases and J lost 2; bases outside the gene matches: 7. Germline-derived CDR1 and CDR2 are SGHRS and YFSETQ. The CDR3 nucleotides are TGCGCCAGCAGCGGCGGGACAGGGATGACTGGAAACACCATATATTTT. It specifies CASSGGTGMTGNTIYF. The whole variable domain, remainder taken from reference TRBV5-1 and TRBJ1-3, is KAGVTQTPRYLIKTRGQQVTLSCSPISGHRSVSWYQQTPGQGLQFLFEYFSETQRNKGNFPGRFSGRQFSNSRSEMNVSTLELGDSALYLCASSGGTGMTGNTIYFGEGSWLTVV.

The J gene is TRBJ2-5, the V gene TRBV9; 15 bases are shared with TRBD2. The CDR3 extends over 17 amino acids. Losses at the gene ends were 3 bases for V and 5 bases for J; bases not matched to a gene: 8. Per germline, CDR1 SGDLS and CDR2 YYNGEE. The CDR3 protein is CASSARTSGRAWETQYF. CDR3 DNA: TGTGCCAGCAGCGCCCGGACTAGCGGGAGGGCCTGGGAGACCCAGTACTTC.

The V and J genes are TRBV2 and TRBJ1-5; no reliable D call. The CDR3 extends over 14 amino acids. V was trimmed by 5 bases and J by 0 bases, leaving 8 bases between them. The germline V gene has CDR1 SNHLY and CDR2 FYNNEI. The CDR3 DNA reads TGTGCCAGCAGTAGCAGGTCTAGCAATCAGCCCCAGCATTTT. The encoded protein is CASSSRSSNQPQHF.

The chain has TRBV7-3 and TRBJ1-2, with D possibly matching TRBD1 (6 bases). V gave up 2 bases and J gave up 7 bases, with 11 bases separating them. This CDR3 contains 13 residues. Looked up from germline, CDR1 is SGHTA and CDR2 is FQGTGA. The CDR3 reads CASSLPGGGGYTF. The CDR3 DNA reads TGTGCCAGCAGCTTACCGGGGGGCGGTGGCTACACCTTC.

The rearrangement links TRBV7-2 to TRBJ1-1; D unclear. CDR1 and CDR2 from the germline V gene are SGHTA and FQGNSA. The CDR3 is 13 residues long. V was clipped by 2 bases and J by 0 bases, with 4 bases between them. The CDR3 spells CASSLSVNTEAFF. CDR3 DNA sequence: TGTGCCAGCAGCTTATCAGTGAACACTGAAGCTTTCTTT.

The gene calls are TRBV19 and TRBJ1-5, with 7 bases aligning to TRBD1. Germline V gene sequence: CDR1 LNHDA, CDR2 SQIVND (reference sequence). The ends lost 5 bases at V and 6 bases at J; junction bases unmatched: 13. CDR3 size: 16 residues. The CDR3 coding sequence is TGTGCCAGTAGTTTCAACTCTCGACAGGGCGGTCAGCCCCAGCATTTT. Translated, it gives CASSFNSRQGGQPQHF.

This clone was seen just once. The rearrangement uses TRBV27 and TRBJ2-1; TRBD2 agrees at 9 bases. With V trimmed by 3 bases and J by 6 bases, 6 bases remained unmatched. The CDR3 is made up of 15 amino acids. The germline V gene encodes CDR1 MNHEY and CDR2 SMNVEV (reference sequence). In nucleotides, the CDR3 is TGTGCCAGCAGTTTCGGGCTAGCGGGATTCAATGAGCAGTTCTTC. This translates into CASSFGLAGFNEQFF.

The chain uses TRBV10-3 and TRBJ2-1, with a weak D call TRBD2 (6 bases). Germline V gives CDR1 ENHRY, CDR2 SYGVKD. The CDR3 is 13 amino acids. The V end was cut by 4 bases, the J end by 3 bases, with 7 bases between. In nucleotides, the CDR3 is TGTGCCATCAGTGGGGGAGGCTACAATGAGCAGTTCTTC. Protein sequence: CAISGGGYNEQFF.

This clone was observed once. The V gene is TRBV5-6, the J gene TRBJ2-1; 11 bases match TRBD2. V trimming: 0 bases; J trimming: 6 bases; junction bases outside the gene matches: 5. The CDR3 runs to 16 residues. The germline CDR1 and CDR2 sequences are SGHDT and YYEEEE. CDR3 amino acids: CASSLGWTSGLNEQFF. In DNA form, the CDR3 reads TGTGCCAGCAGCTTGGGCTGGACTAGCGGGCTCAATGAGCAGTTCTTC.

V is TRBV7-9 and J is TRBJ1-3; the D gene is possibly TRBD1 (5 bases). With 5 bases removed from V and 4 bases from J, the gap between germline ends came to 18 bases. This CDR3 is built from 16 residues. Germline V gene lookup returns CDR1 SEHNR and CDR2 FQNEAQ (reference sequence). The CDR3 protein is CASSLKWQGDGNTIYF. Written as DNA, the CDR3 is TGTGCCAGCAGCCTCAAGTGGCAGGGTGACGGAAACACCATATATTTT.

This chain links TRBV29-1 with TRBJ2-7; 12 positions match TRBD2. V shed 7 bases and J 2 bases; nucleotides not matched to a gene: 6. The CDR3 has 14 amino acids. Germline V CDR1 and CDR2: SQVTM, ANQGSEA. The CDR3 DNA reads as TGCAGCGCCCTGACTAGCGGGAGTACCTACGAGCAGTACTTC. Translation gives CSALTSGSTYEQYF.

The J gene is TRBJ2-2, the V gene TRBV6-1, with D perhaps matching TRBD1 (6 bases). Germline V CDR1 and CDR2: MNHNS, SASEGT. The length of the CDR3 is 14 residues. Trimming stripped 5 bases from V and 7 bases from J, with 14 bases between. The CDR3 region has the DNA TGTGCCAGCAGTTCAGGGGAGAGGAACGGGGAGCTGTTTTTT. Amino acids: CASSSGERNGELFF.

The rearrangement links TRBV2 to TRBJ2-7; TRBD1 agrees at 11 bases. Germline V CDR1 and CDR2: SNHLY, FYNNEI. With V trimmed by 7 bases and J by 3 bases, 5 bases remained unmatched. CDR3 length: 14 residues. CDR3 amino acids: CASKGTGGLYEQYF. The CDR3 coding sequence is TGTGCCAGCAAGGGGACAGGGGGACTCTACGAGCAGTACTTC.

The chain links TRBV9 to TRBJ2-1, with D tentatively TRBD2 (6 bases). Looked up from germline, CDR1 is SGDLS and CDR2 is YYNGEE. The CDR3 sequence is 20 residues long. Trimming removed 0 bases from V and 4 bases from J, with 26 bases in between. The CDR3 sequence is CASSVAVHFGGPVGYNEQFF. CDR3 nucleotide sequence: TGTGCCAGCAGCGTAGCCGTTCATTTTGGAGGGCCCGTAGGGTACAATGAGCAGTTCTTC.

The rearrangement links TRBV6-5 to TRBJ1-1; D remains ambiguous. Trimming left V 0 bases short and J 7 bases short, with 15 bases between. The CDR3 is 15 residues long. Per germline, CDR1 MNHEY and CDR2 SVGAGI. CDR3 sequence: CASSYSWGSGIEAFF. DNA of the CDR3: TGTGCCAGCAGTTACTCTTGGGGATCCGGGATTGAAGCTTTCTTT.

The chain combines TRBV4-1 with TRBJ2-7, with TRBD1 matching 8 bases. The CDR3 totals 15 residues. With V trimmed by 1 base and J by 3 bases, 5 bases remained unmatched. CDR1 is MGHRA and CDR2 is YSYEKL in the germline V gene. The DNA of the CDR3 is TGCGCCAGCAGCCAAGTCCGGGACAGGATCTACGAGCAGTACTTC. Protein sequence: CASSQVRDRIYEQYF.

The chain employs TRBV29-1 and TRBJ2-1; 7 nucleotides line up with TRBD2. The V gene's germline CDR1 is SQVTM and CDR2 ANQGSEA. The CDR3 is made up of 16 amino acids. V shed 0 bases and J 1 base; nucleotides not matched to a gene: 6. CDR3 sequence: CSVEDLASGSYNEQFF. CDR3 nucleotides: TGCAGCGTTGAAGATCTGGCTAGCGGTTCCTACAATGAGCAGTTCTTC.

The chain combines TRBV5-1 with TRBJ2-7, with D unclear. V lost 0 bases and J lost 1, with 14 bases in between. Germline loops: CDR1 SGHRS, CDR2 YFSETQ. The CDR3 covers 16 residues. CDR3 bases: TGCGCCAGCAGCTTGGTCATAATGACTCCTTCCTACGAGCAGTACTTC. This gives the protein CASSLVIMTPSYEQYF. Together with reference TRBV5-1 and TRBJ2-7, the CDR3 gives the full variable domain: KAGVTQTPRYLIKTRGQQVTLSCSPISGHRSVSWYQQTPGQGLQFLFEYFSETQRNKGNFPGRFSGRQFSNSRSEMNVSTLELGDSALYLCASSLVIMTPSYEQYFGPGTRLTVT.